What follows is one T cell receptor (beta chain) and its context. These data come from a study of blood T cell repertoires in COVID-19. Whole-study context: COVID-19 samples collected from the United States, Italy and Spain covered acute and convalescent phases. PBMCs, B-cell-depleted T cells, or T cells provided the cDNA or gDNA that made up the material.

Deletions cut 6 bases from V and 5 bases from J, with 17 bases between. CDR1 and CDR2 (germline): LGHNA, YSLEER. CDR3 length: 15 residues. The protocol was immunoSEQ multiplex PCR, while the TCRdb copy is restricted to in-frame clones and leaves out a portion. The data show about 52,000 clones, approximately 89% seen once. The V gene is TRBV4-3, the J gene TRBJ2-1; a weak D match, TRBD2 (7 bases). This TCR was recovered from a man older than 75 with active or convalescent COVID-19. Sequenced: peripheral blood. Here the CDR3 reads CASRKGGMGDNEQFF. In DNA form, the CDR3 reads TGCGCCAGCAGAAAGGGGGGGATGGGAGACAATGAGCAGTTCTTC.